This T cell receptor beta chain was sequenced during a study of vaccination effects on CD4 cells after COVID-19. Before sequencing, viral peptide pools were used by the ViraFEST assay to expand antigen-specific CD4+ T cells. CD4+ T cell isolation took place after about 11 days of culture. This individual tested PCR-positive for SARS-CoV-2 infection between March and December 2020. Culturing of under 2.5 million PBMC per well took place with roughly 10 IU/ml IL-2 and 9.5 to 10 ug/ml peptides. This CDR3 has 15 amino acids. V gave up 4 bases and J gave up 5 bases, with 17 bases separating them. Germline CDR1 and CDR2: MNHEY and SVGEGT. Overall study findings and caveats: Late after vaccination, infection- and vaccine-induced clones showed marked clonal contraction. A shortage of convalescent patients and an absence of early post-infection timepoints characterized the study.

To note about this clone: Its antigen is still unknown.

Using immunoSEQ multiplex PCR, the repertoire was profiled, and TCRdb retains in-frame clones only, with some absent. This table holds around 40,000 clones, 60% to 75% found once. The material sequenced was CD4+ T cells from PBMCs cultured with a peptide pool, taken before COVID-19 vaccination. This clonotype was sampled from a human donor who had a prior SARS-CoV-2 infection. The J gene is TRBJ2-5, the V gene TRBV6-2 or TRBV6-3; the D is unclear. The CDR3 nucleotides are TGTGCCAGCAGTTTGGTCCCGGCGCTTGGCGAGACCCAGTACTTC. Encoded protein: CASSLVPALGETQYF.